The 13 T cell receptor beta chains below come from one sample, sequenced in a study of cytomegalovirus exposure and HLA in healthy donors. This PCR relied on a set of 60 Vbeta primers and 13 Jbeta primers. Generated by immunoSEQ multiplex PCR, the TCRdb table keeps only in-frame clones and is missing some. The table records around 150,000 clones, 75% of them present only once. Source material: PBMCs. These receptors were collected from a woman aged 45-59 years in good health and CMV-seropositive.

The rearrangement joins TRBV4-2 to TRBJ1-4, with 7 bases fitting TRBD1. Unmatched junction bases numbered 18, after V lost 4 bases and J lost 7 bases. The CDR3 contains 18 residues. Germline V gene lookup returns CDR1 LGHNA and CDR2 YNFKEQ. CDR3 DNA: TGTGCCAGCAGCCCCACTATCTACAACAGGGGACTTCTTGAAAAACTGTTTTTT. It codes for CASSPTIYNRGLLEKLFF.

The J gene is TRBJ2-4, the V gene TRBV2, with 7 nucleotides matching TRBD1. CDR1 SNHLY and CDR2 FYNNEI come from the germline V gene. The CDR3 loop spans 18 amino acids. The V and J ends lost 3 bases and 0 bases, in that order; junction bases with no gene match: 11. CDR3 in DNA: TGTGCCAGCAGTGAGTTCTTTGAGGGGGCATTAGCCAAAAACATTCAGTACTTC. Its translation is CASSEFFEGALAKNIQYF.

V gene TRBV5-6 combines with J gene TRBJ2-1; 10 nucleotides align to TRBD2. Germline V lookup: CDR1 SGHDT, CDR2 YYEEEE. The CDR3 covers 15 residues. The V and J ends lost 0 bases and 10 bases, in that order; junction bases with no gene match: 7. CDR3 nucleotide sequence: TGTGCCAGCAGCTTGGGTCCAGCGGGGGGGCTGGAGCAGTTCTTC. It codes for CASSLGPAGGLEQFF.

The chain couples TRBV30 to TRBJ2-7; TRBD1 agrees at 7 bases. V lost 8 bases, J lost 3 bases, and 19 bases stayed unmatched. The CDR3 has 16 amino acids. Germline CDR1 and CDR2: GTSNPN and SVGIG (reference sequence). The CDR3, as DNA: TGTGCCGTTTCAGGTGCAGGTGGGACAGCCGGCTACGAGCAGTACTTC. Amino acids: CAVSGAGGTAGYEQYF.

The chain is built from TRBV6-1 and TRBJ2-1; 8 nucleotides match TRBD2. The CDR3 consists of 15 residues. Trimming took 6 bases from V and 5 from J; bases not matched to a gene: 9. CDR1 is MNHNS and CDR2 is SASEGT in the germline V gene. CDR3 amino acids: CASRGEVAGNNEQFF. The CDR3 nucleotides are TGTGCCAGCAGGGGGGAAGTAGCGGGGAACAATGAGCAGTTCTTC.

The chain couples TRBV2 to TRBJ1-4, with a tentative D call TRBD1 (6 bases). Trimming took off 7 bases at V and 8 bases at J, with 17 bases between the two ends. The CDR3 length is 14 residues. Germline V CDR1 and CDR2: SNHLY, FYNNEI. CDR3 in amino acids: CASNLNRAGEKLFF. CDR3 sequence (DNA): TGTGCCAGCAACCTAAACAGGGCAGGGGAAAAACTGTTTTTT.

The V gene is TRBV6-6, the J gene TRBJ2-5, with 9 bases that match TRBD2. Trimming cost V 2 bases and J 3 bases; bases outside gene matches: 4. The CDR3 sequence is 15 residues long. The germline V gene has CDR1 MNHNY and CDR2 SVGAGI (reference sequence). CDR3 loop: CASSYPRGGEETQYF. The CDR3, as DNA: TGTGCCAGCAGTTACCCTCGCGGGGGGGAAGAGACCCAGTACTTC.

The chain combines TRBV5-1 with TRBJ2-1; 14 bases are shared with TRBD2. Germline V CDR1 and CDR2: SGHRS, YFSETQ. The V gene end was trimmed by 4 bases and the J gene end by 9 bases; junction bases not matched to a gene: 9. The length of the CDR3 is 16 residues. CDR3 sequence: CASSLMTSGGASEQFF. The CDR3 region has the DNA TGCGCCAGCAGCCTCATGACTAGCGGGGGGGCAAGTGAGCAGTTCTTC.

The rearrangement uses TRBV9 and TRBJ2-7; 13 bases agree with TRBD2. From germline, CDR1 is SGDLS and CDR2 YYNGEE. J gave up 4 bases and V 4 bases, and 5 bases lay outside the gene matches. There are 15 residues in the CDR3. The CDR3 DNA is TGTGCCAGCAGCCCCGGGACTAGCGGGGTATACGAGCAGTACTTC. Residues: CASSPGTSGVYEQYF.

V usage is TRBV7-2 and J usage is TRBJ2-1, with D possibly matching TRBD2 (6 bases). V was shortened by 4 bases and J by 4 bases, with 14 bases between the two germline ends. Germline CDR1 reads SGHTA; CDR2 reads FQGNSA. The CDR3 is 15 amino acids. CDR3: CASSSAGRGYNEQFF. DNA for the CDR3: TGTGCCAGCAGCTCCGCCGGGCGGGGATACAATGAGCAGTTCTTC. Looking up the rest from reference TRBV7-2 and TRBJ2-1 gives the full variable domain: GAGVSQSPSNKVTEKGKDVELRCDPISGHTALYWYRQSLGQGLEFLIYFQGNSAPDKSGLPSDRFSAERTGGSVSTLTIQRTQQEDSAVYLCASSSAGRGYNEQFFGPGTRLTVL.

The CDR3 bases are TGTGCCAGCAGCGTGAGCGGACCCGGTGGAAAACTGTTTTTT. Protein sequence: CASSVSGPGGKLFF. The V gene is TRBV9, the J gene TRBJ1-4; D not certain. Trimming shortened V by 2 bases and J by 10 bases, and 15 bases separated the two germline ends. Germline V gene data show CDR1 as SGDLS and CDR2 as YYNGEE. This CDR3 has 14 amino acids.

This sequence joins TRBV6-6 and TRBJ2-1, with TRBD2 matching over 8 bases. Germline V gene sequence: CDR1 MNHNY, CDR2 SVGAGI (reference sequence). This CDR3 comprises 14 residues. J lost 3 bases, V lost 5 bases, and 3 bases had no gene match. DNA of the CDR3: TGTGCCAGCAGTATAGCGGGGAGCTACAATGAGCAGTTCTTC. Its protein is CASSIAGSYNEQFF.

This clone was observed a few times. The CDR3 sequence is CASSWGQGQNEQFF. The CDR3 nucleotides are TGTGCCAGCAGCTGGGGACAGGGGCAGAATGAGCAGTTCTTC. The genes are TRBV11-2 and TRBJ2-1, with 10 bases fitting TRBD1. CDR1 and CDR2 from the germline V gene are SGHAT and FQNNGV. The CDR3 spans 14 residues. The V segment lost 4 bases and the J segment 7 bases; nucleotides outside the gene matches: 4.